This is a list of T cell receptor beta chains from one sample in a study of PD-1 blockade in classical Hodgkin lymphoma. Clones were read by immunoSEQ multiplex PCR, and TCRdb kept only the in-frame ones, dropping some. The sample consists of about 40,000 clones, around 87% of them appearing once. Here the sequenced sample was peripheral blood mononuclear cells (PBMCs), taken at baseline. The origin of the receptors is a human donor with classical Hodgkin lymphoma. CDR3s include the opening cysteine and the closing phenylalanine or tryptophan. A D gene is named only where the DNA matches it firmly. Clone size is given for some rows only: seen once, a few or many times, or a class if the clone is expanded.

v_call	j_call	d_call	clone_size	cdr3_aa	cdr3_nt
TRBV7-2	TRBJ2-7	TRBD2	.	CASSHTAGGNYEQYF	TGTGCCAGCAGCCACACAGCGGGAGGAAACTACGAGCAGTACTTC
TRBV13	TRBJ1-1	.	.	CASSLIIPAGNTEAFF	TGTGCCAGCAGCTTAATCATCCCGGCGGGGAACACTGAAGCTTTCTTT
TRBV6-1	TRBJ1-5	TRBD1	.	CASSGPGQGFRQPQHF	TGTGCCAGCAGTGGACCGGGACAGGGATTCCGGCAGCCCCAGCATTTT
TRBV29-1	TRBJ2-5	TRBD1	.	CSVGRDRGLTQYF	TGCAGCGTTGGTCGGGACAGGGGTTTGACCCAGTACTTC
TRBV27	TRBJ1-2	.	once	CASSPEGIYGYTF	TGTGCCAGCAGTCCGGAAGGGATCTATGGCTACACCTTC
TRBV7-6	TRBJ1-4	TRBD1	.	CASSLGGQGNEKLFF	TGTGCCAGCAGCTTAGGAGGACAGGGGAATGAAAAACTGTTTTTT
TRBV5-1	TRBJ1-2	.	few	CASSILDRFYTF	TGCGCCAGCAGCATCTTGGACAGATTCTACACCTTC
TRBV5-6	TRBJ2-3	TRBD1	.	CASSLQGARDTQYF	TGTGCCAGCAGCTTACAGGGGGCGCGGGATACGCAGTATTTT
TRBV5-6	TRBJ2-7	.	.	CASSLVINEQYF	TGTGCCAGCAGCTTGGTGATCAACGAGCAGTACTTC
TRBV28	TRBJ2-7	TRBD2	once	CASQIAGAYSYEQYF	TGTGCCAGCCAAATAGCGGGAGCTTACTCCTACGAGCAGTACTTC
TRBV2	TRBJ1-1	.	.	CASRGEVGTEAFF	TGTGCCAGCAGGGGGGAGGTGGGGACTGAAGCTTTCTTT
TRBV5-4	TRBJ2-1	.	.	CASSSSSVDEQFF	TGTGCCAGCAGCTCCAGCTCTGTGGATGAGCAGTTCTTC
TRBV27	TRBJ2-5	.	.	CASSYLFQETQYF	TGTGCCAGCAGTTATCTCTTCCAAGAGACCCAGTACTTC
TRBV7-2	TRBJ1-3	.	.	CASSLVQVHSGNTIYF	TGTGCCAGCAGCTTAGTTCAGGTTCACTCTGGAAACACCATATATTTT
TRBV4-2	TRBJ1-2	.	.	CASSQEWTRGGYTF	TGTGCCAGCAGCCAAGAGTGGACAAGGGGTGGCTACACCTTC
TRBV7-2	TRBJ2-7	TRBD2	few	CASSLGLAGVNEQYF	TGTGCCAGCAGCTTAGGGCTAGCGGGAGTTAACGAGCAGTACTTC